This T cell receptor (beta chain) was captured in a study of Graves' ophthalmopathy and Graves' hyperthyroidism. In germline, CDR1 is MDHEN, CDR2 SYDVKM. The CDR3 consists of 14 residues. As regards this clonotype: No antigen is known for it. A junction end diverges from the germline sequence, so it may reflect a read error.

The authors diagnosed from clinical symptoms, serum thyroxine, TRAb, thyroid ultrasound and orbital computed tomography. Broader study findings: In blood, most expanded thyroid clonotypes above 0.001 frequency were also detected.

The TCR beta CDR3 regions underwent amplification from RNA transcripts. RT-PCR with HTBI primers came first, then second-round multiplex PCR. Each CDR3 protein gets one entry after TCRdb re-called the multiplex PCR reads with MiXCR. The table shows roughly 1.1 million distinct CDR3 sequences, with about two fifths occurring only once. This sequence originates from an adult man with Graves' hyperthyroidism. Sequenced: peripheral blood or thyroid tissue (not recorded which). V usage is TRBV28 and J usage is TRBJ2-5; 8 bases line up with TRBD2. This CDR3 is CASGLRGVQETQYF. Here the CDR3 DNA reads TGTGCCAGCGGTTTGCGGGGGGTACAAGAGACCCAGTACTTC. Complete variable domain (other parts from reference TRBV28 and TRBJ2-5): DVKVTQSSRYLVKRTGEKVFLECVQDMDHENMFWYRQDPGLGLRLIYFSYDVKMKEKGDIPEGYSVSREKKERFSLILESASTNQTSMYLCASGLRGVQETQYFGPGTRLLVL.